A selection of T cell receptor beta chains follows, all from one sample in a study of T-cell memory formation after mild COVID-19. TCRdb fed the 5' RACE reads into MiXCR, producing one record per CDR3 protein. The sample contains over 150,000 distinct CDR3 sequences, roughly 13% of which appear only once. The sample was PBMCs or a T cell subset sorted from them (not recorded which). These receptor sequences come from a man aged 18 to 29 who had mild COVID-19 (a few samples of this study predate the infection). Cell type and time point are not known. Both conserved end residues are part of each CDR3. The D gene is left open where the match is weak. Not all rows give a size; the values are once, few, many and, for expanded clones, a class.

V	size	J	D	CDR3	DNA
TRBV7-2	.	TRBJ1-3	.	CASSFFGEDSGNTIYF	TGTGCCAGCAGCTTCTTTGGGGAAGACTCTGGAAACACCATATATTTT
TRBV28	.	TRBJ1-1	TRBD1	CASSLTGKAFF	TGTGCCAGCAGTTTGACAGGGAAAGCTTTCTTT
TRBV29-1	few	TRBJ1-2	.	CSVGDLYGYTF	TGCAGCGTTGGGGACCTCTATGGCTACACCTTC
TRBV20-1	.	TRBJ2-5	.	CSPTSPTQETQYF	TGCAGTCCTACTAGCCCCACACAAGAGACCCAGTACTTC
TRBV7-2	.	TRBJ2-5	TRBD1	CASSYRRDSSETQYF	TGTGCCAGCAGCTATCGTCGGGACAGCTCAGAGACCCAGTACTTC
TRBV5-1	.	TRBJ2-5	.	CASSLGGFAETQYF	TGCGCCAGCAGCTTAGGGGGGTTTGCGGAGACCCAGTACTTC
TRBV20-1	.	TRBJ1-4	TRBD1	CSARGQPDPTLFF	TGCAGTGCTAGGGGACAGCCCGATCCGACACTGTTTTTT
TRBV4-1	.	TRBJ2-1	TRBD2	CASSQDFGGGTFREQFF	TGCGCCAGCAGCCAAGATTTTGGCGGGGGTACCTTTAGGGAGCAGTTCTTC
TRBV3-1	.	TRBJ2-3	.	CASRSRDSSTDTQYF	TGTGCCAGCAGATCCCGGGACTCCAGCACAGATACGCAGTATTTT
TRBV20-1	.	TRBJ1-1	.	CSARDWREMNTEAFF	TGCAGTGCTAGAGATTGGCGGGAAATGAACACTGAAGCTTTCTTT
TRBV7-9	few	TRBJ2-5	TRBD2	CASSFGSGGNQETQYF	TGTGCCAGCAGCTTTGGAAGCGGGGGGAACCAAGAGACCCAGTACTTC
TRBV5-1	many	TRBJ2-3	TRBD2	CASRTSGGFADTQYF	TGCGCCAGCAGGACTAGCGGGGGGTTCGCAGATACGCAGTATTTT
TRBV4-2	.	TRBJ1-4	.	CASSRAAATNEKLFF	TGTGCCAGCAGCCGGGCCGCAGCAACTAATGAAAAACTGTTTTTT
TRBV5-1	few	TRBJ2-2	.	CASSLEAGANTGELFF	TGCGCCAGCAGCTTGGAAGCTGGCGCGAACACCGGGGAGCTGTTTTTT
TRBV28	few	TRBJ2-7	.	CASSLSAHEQYF	TGTGCCAGCAGTTTAAGCGCACACGAGCAGTACTTC
TRBV5-1	few	TRBJ2-3	.	CASSLPGKDTQYF	TGCGCCAGCAGCTTGCCAGGCAAAGATACGCAGTATTTT
TRBV6-6	.	TRBJ2-1	.	CASTRPGGEQFF	TGTGCCAGCACCCGCCCCGGGGGTGAGCAGTTCTTC
TRBV6-5	.	TRBJ1-1	.	CASSPVSPLEAFF	TGTGCCAGCAGCCCCGTTTCGCCCCTTGAAGCTTTCTTT
TRBV21-1	few	TRBJ1-5	.	CAAGGQESNQPQHF	TGTGCCGCAGGGGGACAGGAATCTAATCAGCCCCAGCATTTT
TRBV20-1	.	TRBJ2-6	TRBD2	CSARAGVTVAGANVLTF	TGCAGTGCTAGGGCGGGAGTCACGGTAGCTGGGGCCAACGTCCTGACTTTC
TRBV20-1	few	TRBJ2-3	TRBD2	CSARDRGGGSGTQYF	TGCAGTGCTAGAGATCGGGGCGGGGGGAGTGGTACGCAGTATTTT
TRBV24-1	.	TRBJ2-3	TRBD2	CATSDRTRGGDTQYF	TGTGCCACCAGTGACCGTACGCGGGGAGGGGATACGCAGTATTTT
TRBV15	many	TRBJ2-4	.	CATSRVAGGGKNIQYF	TGTGCCACCAGCAGAGTTGCAGGGGGGGGCAAAAACATTCAGTACTTC
TRBV4-1	.	TRBJ1-4	.	CASSADGTREKLFF	TGCGCCAGCAGCGCCGACGGGACTCGTGAAAAACTGTTTTTT
TRBV5-4	.	TRBJ1-3	TRBD1	CASSLRQGAGNTIYF	TGTGCCAGCAGCTTGAGGCAGGGGGCAGGAAACACCATATATTTT
TRBV7-3	.	TRBJ2-2	TRBD2	CASSPGGSGGNTGELFF	TGTGCCAGCAGCCCAGGGGGTAGCGGGGGTAACACCGGGGAGCTGTTTTTT
TRBV7-2	.	TRBJ1-1	TRBD1	CASSFDRGATEAFF	TGTGCCAGCAGCTTCGACAGGGGGGCCACTGAAGCTTTCTTT
TRBV6-2/TRBV6-3	.	TRBJ2-3	TRBD1	CASSTGQSTDTQYF	TGTGCCAGCAGTACGGGACAGAGCACAGATACGCAGTATTTT
TRBV7-2	many	TRBJ2-3	.	CASSSVEGSVDTQYF	TGTGCCAGCAGCTCCGTGGAGGGGTCCGTCGATACGCAGTATTTT
TRBV2	.	TRBJ1-2	TRBD1	CASSQDRVSNGYTF	TGTGCCAGCAGCCAAGACAGGGTATCAAATGGCTACACCTTC
TRBV20-1	few	TRBJ2-5	.	CSASNRRGPDQETQYF	TGCAGTGCTAGTAATCGGCGGGGGCCCGACCAAGAGACCCAGTACTTC
TRBV7-9	once	TRBJ1-1	.	CASSLASAPGDEAFF	TGTGCCAGCAGCTTAGCGTCGGCCCCAGGGGATGAAGCTTTCTTT
TRBV29-1	.	TRBJ1-5	.	CSVGQVSRQPQHF	TGCAGCGTTGGACAGGTGTCTAGGCAGCCCCAGCATTTT
TRBV5-5	.	TRBJ1-1	.	CASSLNPIGGTEAFF	TGTGCCAGCAGCTTGAACCCCATTGGGGGCACTGAAGCTTTCTTT
TRBV7-2	many	TRBJ1-3	TRBD1	CASSLDVPGQGNTIYF	TGTGCCAGCAGCTTAGACGTCCCGGGACAGGGAAACACCATATATTTT
TRBV4-2	.	TRBJ2-3	TRBD2	CASSQDQASGGAGTQYF	TGTGCCAGCAGCCAAGATCAGGCTAGCGGGGGGGCCGGTACGCAGTATTTT
TRBV27	few	TRBJ1-1	.	CASSLSLGTEAFF	TGTGCCAGCAGTTTATCCTTAGGCACTGAAGCTTTCTTT
TRBV20-1	.	TRBJ1-2	.	CSARVNTNYGYTF	TGCAGTGCTAGAGTGAATACTAACTATGGCTACACCTTC
TRBV7-2	.	TRBJ2-2	.	CASSLQGIGNTGELFF	TGTGCCAGCAGCTTACAGGGGATCGGGAACACCGGGGAGCTGTTTTTT
TRBV7-9	.	TRBJ2-1	.	CASSYKGNEQFF	TGTGCCAGCAGCTATAAGGGTAATGAGCAGTTCTTC